A single sample is the source of the 3 T cell receptor beta chains below, sequenced in a study of OX40 agonist ivuxolimab in advanced cancers. Here immunoSEQ multiplex PCR was the method, and the copy in TCRdb shows in-frame clones only, minus some. Of about 58,000 clones in the sample, 83% are singletons; the top ten hold roughly 2.8%. Source: CD4+ or CD8+ T cells sorted from blood, taken in a trial of the OX40 agonist ivuxolimab. All receptors derive from an adult with an advanced solid tumor such as melanoma, head and neck, liver or kidney cancer.

V usage is TRBV6-5 and J usage is TRBJ2-1, with 8 nucleotides matching TRBD1. Germline CDR1 and CDR2: MNHEY and SVGAGI. Trimming removed 0 bases from V and 5 bases from J; junction bases left unmatched: 3. The CDR3 contains 15 residues. The CDR3 is CASSYSGQGDNEQFF. The CDR3, as DNA: TGTGCCAGCAGTTACTCCGGACAGGGAGACAATGAGCAGTTCTTC.

This clone was observed a handful of times. The rearrangement uses TRBV6-5 and TRBJ1-2, with 7 bases aligning to TRBD1. Trimming at V came to 8 bases and at J to 2 bases, leaving 8 bases not matched to a gene. Germline-derived CDR1 and CDR2 are MNHEY and SVGAGI. CDR3 length: 14 residues. CDR3 protein: CASGRTGRNYGYTF. Written as DNA, the CDR3 is TGTGCCAGCGGAAGGACAGGAAGGAACTATGGCTACACCTTC.

The chain combines TRBV7-9 with TRBJ2-3; 7 positions agree with TRBD2. Germline CDR1 reads SEHNR; CDR2 reads FQNEAQ (reference sequence). After removal of 8 bases from V and 3 bases from J, the junction contained 2 bases not matched to a gene. The CDR3 loop spans 12 amino acids. As DNA, the CDR3 is TGTGCCAGCGGCGGGGGTACAGATACGCAGTATTTT. This encodes CASGGGTDTQYF.